This is a list of T cell receptor beta chains from one sample in a study of blood T cell repertoires in COVID-19. Profiling relied on immunoSEQ multiplex PCR, and the TCRdb table lists in-frame clones only, not all of them. The sample yields approximately 150,000 clones, 70% to 90% seen once. Sequencing was performed on peripheral blood. All receptors derive from a woman between 45 and 65 years old with COVID-19, enrolled during active disease. CDR3s include the opening cysteine and the closing phenylalanine or tryptophan.

v_call	j_call	cdr3_aa
TRBV2	TRBJ2-7	CASSEGLFPRESSYEQYF
TRBV6-5	TRBJ2-2	CASSWWNRVPGELFF
TRBV6-5	TRBJ1-1	CASSYAGGTEAFF
TRBV7-2	TRBJ1-5	CASSKGQGAGNQPQHF
TRBV9	TRBJ2-7	CASSVFEGPYEQYF
TRBV4-2	TRBJ2-2	CASSQGSSGGTNTGELFF
TRBV5-1	TRBJ2-2	CASSLDTGELFF
TRBV5-6	TRBJ1-4	CASSPLMGGEKLFF
TRBV4-2	TRBJ2-1	CASSQELGLVMNEQFF
TRBV7-8	TRBJ2-1	CASSPMVVEVGEQFF
TRBV7-3	TRBJ1-4	CASSLGGANEKLFF
TRBV19	TRBJ1-1	CASTPMGGARTEAFF
TRBV10-3	TRBJ2-7	CAISSRTGEYEQYF
TRBV18	TRBJ2-6	CASSPPAQWVSGANVLTF
TRBV5-4	TRBJ2-1	CASSSGGGAIFGEQFF
TRBV2	TRBJ2-7	CASSSRGQGEAEQYF
TRBV18	TRBJ1-3	CASSRQGNSGNTIYF
TRBV9	TRBJ1-6	CASSVVEDSPLHF
TRBV12-3/TRBV12-4	TRBJ2-3	CASGGASTDTQYF
TRBV5-1	TRBJ1-2	CASSLEEPTGGNGYTF
TRBV10-3	TRBJ2-1	CAIRGVEDEQFF
TRBV4-1	TRBJ2-5	CASSQEPGDVQYF
TRBV3-1/TRBV3-2	TRBJ2-5	CASCKVGQKETQYF
TRBV3-1/TRBV3-2	TRBJ1-6	CASTMSNNSPLHF
TRBV9	TRBJ2-2	CASSGQNTGELFF
TRBV2	TRBJ2-1	CASSEALAGGFSKQFF
TRBV4-2	TRBJ2-3	CASSQDSSGSTDTQYF
TRBV24-1	TRBJ2-2	CATSDYQGGLFF
TRBV30	TRBJ2-2	CAWSVVYNTGELFF
TRBV6-6	TRBJ2-3	CASTPQLAGGLNTQYF
TRBV21-1	TRBJ1-1	CASSDSVSGYGAFF
TRBV29-1	TRBJ1-3	CSVVASGNTIYF
TRBV28	TRBJ1-6	CASGEDSHYNSPLHF
TRBV18	TRBJ1-2	CASSPPNRQSNYGYTF
TRBV6-5	TRBJ1-5	CASTRDRYSNQPQHF
TRBV6-5	TRBJ1-2	CASTKDSNYGYTF
TRBV11-2	TRBJ1-2	CASSLGEGIGGGYTF
TRBV7-2	TRBJ1-2	CASSLVDRTNYGYTF
TRBV4-1	TRBJ2-3	CASSQGIAGGPADTQYF
TRBV5-1	TRBJ2-5	CASSSPGLEATQYF
TRBV10-3	TRBJ1-6	CAIRQRTGLDSPLHF
TRBV3-1/TRBV3-2	TRBJ2-7	CASSLLAGGASYEQYF
TRBV3-1/TRBV3-2	TRBJ1-2	CASSQEGRFYSYTF
TRBV23-1	TRBJ1-5	CASSQSKVVQPQHF
TRBV20-1	TRBJ2-7	CSAHDSYEQYF
TRBV7-6	TRBJ2-1	CASSLFAGGNEQFF
TRBV9	TRBJ2-1	CASSKTSGGAGGFNEQFF
TRBV2	TRBJ1-4	CASSLSGATNEKLFF
TRBV5-6	TRBJ1-2	CASSLLAGGGGYTF
TRBV6-6	TRBJ2-1	CASSSTGQGNNEQFF
TRBV2	TRBJ2-2	CASRPGANTGELFF
TRBV28	TRBJ1-1	CASSDRSLNTEAFF
TRBV3-1/TRBV3-2	TRBJ2-2	CASSPYTSDGVPGELFF
TRBV30	TRBJ2-3	CAWTVGLAGDSDTQYF
TRBV7-9	TRBJ2-1	CASSFGGGTINEQFF
TRBV5-1	TRBJ2-1	CASSLDSGGARGEQFF
TRBV15	TRBJ1-4	CATSRGADNEKLFF